This is a list of T cell receptor beta chains from one sample in a study of PD-L1 blockade in urothelial cancer. The assay was immunoSEQ multiplex PCR, and TCRdb's table has in-frame clones only and misses some. This sample has about 84,000 clones, with roughly 90% found just once. Here the sequenced sample was PBMCs, taken around atezolizumab (anti-PD-L1) treatment. Source of these receptors: a man aged 55 to 70 with urothelial cancer. Each CDR3 is given with its conserved first and last residue. The D gene is left open where the match is weak. Rows give clone size only sometimes, using once, few, many, or a class for an expanded clone.

J gene: TRBJ2-7
clone size: once
D gene: TRBD1
V gene: TRBV19
CDR3 DNA: TGTGCCAGTAGTATAGGGACAGGGTATCACTACGAGCAGTACTTC
CDR3 protein: CASSIGTGYHYEQYF

J gene: TRBJ2-7
clone size: -
D gene: -
V gene: TRBV11-2
CDR3 DNA: TGTGCCAGCACTAAAACGGATGGCGGCTCCTACGAGCAGTACTTC
CDR3 protein: CASTKTDGGSYEQYF

J gene: TRBJ1-5
clone size: -
D gene: -
V gene: TRBV18
CDR3 DNA: TGTGCCAGCTCCTCCGTCGGAGAAAATCAGCCCCAGCATTTT
CDR3 protein: CASSSVGENQPQHF

J gene: TRBJ2-1
clone size: -
D gene: -
V gene: TRBV6-1
CDR3 DNA: TGTGCCAGCAGTGAGGTTGGTAGCGGCAATGAGCAGTTCTTC
CDR3 protein: CASSEVGSGNEQFF

J gene: TRBJ2-2
clone size: -
D gene: TRBD1
V gene: TRBV18
CDR3 DNA: TGTGCCAGCTCACCCCGGACAGGGGACACCGGGGAGCTGTTTTTT
CDR3 protein: CASSPRTGDTGELFF

J gene: TRBJ1-2
clone size: -
D gene: -
V gene: TRBV5-6
CDR3 DNA: TGTGCCAGCAGCTTGAACAGCTATGGCTACACCTTC
CDR3 protein: CASSLNSYGYTF

J gene: TRBJ2-1
clone size: -
D gene: TRBD2
V gene: TRBV2
CDR3 DNA: TGTGCCAGCCACGGGGGGGCTCATGAGCAGTTCTTC
CDR3 protein: CASHGGAHEQFF

J gene: TRBJ1-4
clone size: -
D gene: -
V gene: TRBV7-2
CDR3 DNA: TGTGCCAGCAGCTTGAGTGCCGGGAACGTCAAACTGTTTTTT
CDR3 protein: CASSLSAGNVKLFF

J gene: TRBJ2-5
clone size: -
D gene: -
V gene: TRBV5-6
CDR3 DNA: TGTGCCAGCAGCCGCCGGGGGGCAAGGGAGACCCAGTACTTC
CDR3 protein: CASSRRGARETQYF

J gene: TRBJ1-4
clone size: -
D gene: TRBD1
V gene: TRBV4-2
CDR3 DNA: TGTGCCAGCGGGACAGGGACTGGCGTGGAAAAACTGTTTTTT
CDR3 protein: CASGTGTGVEKLFF

J gene: TRBJ2-7
clone size: -
D gene: -
V gene: TRBV19
CDR3 DNA: TGTGCCAGTAGTACCTCGTTTAGCGGAGGCTCCTACGAGCAGTACTTC
CDR3 protein: CASSTSFSGGSYEQYF

J gene: TRBJ2-7
clone size: once
D gene: -
V gene: TRBV9
CDR3 DNA: TGTGCCAGCAGCGTAGGCGCAGGGAACGACGAGCAGTACTTC
CDR3 protein: CASSVGAGNDEQYF

J gene: TRBJ1-2
clone size: -
D gene: -
V gene: TRBV6-1
CDR3 DNA: TGTGCCAGCAGTGACAGGGAAAGCTATGGCTACACCTTC
CDR3 protein: CASSDRESYGYTF

J gene: TRBJ1-5
clone size: -
D gene: TRBD1
V gene: TRBV7-2
CDR3 DNA: TGTGCCAGCAGCCGCGGACAGGGGGGTCAGCCCCAGCATTTT
CDR3 protein: CASSRGQGGQPQHF

J gene: TRBJ1-1
clone size: -
D gene: -
V gene: TRBV10-2
CDR3 DNA: TGCGCCAGCAGAGCGGCCAGGCCCCAGAACACTGAAGCTTTCTTT
CDR3 protein: CASRAARPQNTEAFF

J gene: TRBJ1-1
clone size: -
D gene: TRBD1
V gene: TRBV4-1
CDR3 DNA: TGCGCCAGCAGCACTGACAGGGGGCCGGACACTGAAGCTTTCTTT
CDR3 protein: CASSTDRGPDTEAFF

J gene: TRBJ1-2
clone size: -
D gene: -
V gene: TRBV4-3
CDR3 DNA: TGCGCCAGCAGCCAGGAGACCGCCCGGCGTGGCTACACCTTC
CDR3 protein: CASSQETARRGYTF

J gene: TRBJ2-1
clone size: -
D gene: TRBD1
V gene: TRBV6-1
CDR3 DNA: TGTGCCAGCAGTAACCGGGACAGGGAAGTCAATGAGCAGTTCTTC
CDR3 protein: CASSNRDREVNEQFF

J gene: TRBJ1-5
clone size: -
D gene: -
V gene: TRBV21-1
CDR3 DNA: TGTGCCAGCAGCAAAGGGCATCAGCCCCAGCATTTT
CDR3 protein: CASSKGHQPQHF

J gene: TRBJ1-5
clone size: -
D gene: TRBD1
V gene: TRBV18
CDR3 DNA: TGTGCCAGCTCTCTCCAGGACAGGCCTTATAGCAATCAGCCCCAGCATTTT
CDR3 protein: CASSLQDRPYSNQPQHF

J gene: TRBJ1-1
clone size: -
D gene: TRBD1
V gene: TRBV10-3
CDR3 DNA: TGTGCCGCCAACCGGGACAGGGGGCTCAACACTGAAGCTTTCTTT
CDR3 protein: CAANRDRGLNTEAFF

J gene: TRBJ2-7
clone size: once
D gene: TRBD1
V gene: TRBV18
CDR3 DNA: TGTGCCAGCTCACTGGCAGGGGGTTGGCAGTACGAGCAGTACTTC
CDR3 protein: CASSLAGGWQYEQYF

J gene: TRBJ1-1
clone size: -
D gene: -
V gene: TRBV27
CDR3 DNA: TGTGCCAGCAGTTTATCGCCTCAGGCGATCACTGAAGCTTTCTTT
CDR3 protein: CASSLSPQAITEAFF

J gene: TRBJ2-7
clone size: -
D gene: TRBD1
V gene: TRBV19
CDR3 DNA: TGTGCCAGTAGCACTACAGGGGCCGCCTACGAGCAGTACTTC
CDR3 protein: CASSTTGAAYEQYF

J gene: TRBJ2-6
clone size: -
D gene: TRBD1
V gene: TRBV19
CDR3 DNA: TGTGCCAGTAGTAGGACAGGCTTTGGGGCCAACGTCCTGACTTTC
CDR3 protein: CASSRTGFGANVLTF

J gene: TRBJ2-3
clone size: -
D gene: -
V gene: TRBV2
CDR3 DNA: TGTGCCAGCAGCGTCACTAGAGGGGATACGCAGTATTTT
CDR3 protein: CASSVTRGDTQYF

J gene: TRBJ2-1
clone size: -
D gene: TRBD1
V gene: TRBV7-3
CDR3 DNA: TGTGCCAGCAGCCGACAGGGTCGCTCCTACAATGAGCAGTTCTTC
CDR3 protein: CASSRQGRSYNEQFF

J gene: TRBJ2-5
clone size: -
D gene: TRBD2
V gene: TRBV27
CDR3 DNA: TGTGCCAGCAGCCTAAAAGGACTAGCGGCCCAAGAGACCCAGTACTTC
CDR3 protein: CASSLKGLAAQETQYF

J gene: TRBJ2-5
clone size: -
D gene: TRBD1
V gene: TRBV5-1
CDR3 DNA: TGCGCCAGCAGCTTGGCCACAGGGGCCGAGACCCAGTACTTC
CDR3 protein: CASSLATGAETQYF

J gene: TRBJ2-3
clone size: -
D gene: TRBD1
V gene: TRBV4-3
CDR3 DNA: TGCGCCAGCAGCCAAATAGGGACAGGGGGTAGCACAGATACGCAGTATTTT
CDR3 protein: CASSQIGTGGSTDTQYF

J gene: TRBJ2-1
clone size: -
D gene: TRBD2
V gene: TRBV4-2
CDR3 DNA: TGTGCCAGCAGCCAAGGGACTAGCGGGTACAATGAGCAGTTCTTC
CDR3 protein: CASSQGTSGYNEQFF

J gene: TRBJ2-7
clone size: once
D gene: TRBD1
V gene: TRBV4-1
CDR3 DNA: TGCGCCAGCAGGTCTTGGCGGGACAGGGACTACGAGCAGTACTTC
CDR3 protein: CASRSWRDRDYEQYF

J gene: TRBJ2-2
clone size: -
D gene: -
V gene: TRBV4-2
CDR3 DNA: TGTGCCAGCAGCCAAGAGATTAGCGGCACCGGGGAGCTGTTTTTT
CDR3 protein: CASSQEISGTGELFF

J gene: TRBJ1-2
clone size: -
D gene: -
V gene: TRBV4-3
CDR3 DNA: TGCGCCAGCAGCCAAGATAATAGACCGGGTGGCTACACCTTC
CDR3 protein: CASSQDNRPGGYTF

J gene: TRBJ1-1
clone size: -
D gene: -
V gene: TRBV5-1
CDR3 DNA: TGCGCCAGCGCCCTTGGCCTGAACACTGAAGCTTTCTTT
CDR3 protein: CASALGLNTEAFF

J gene: TRBJ2-2
clone size: once
D gene: TRBD2
V gene: TRBV5-1
CDR3 DNA: TGCGCCAGCAGCAAGACTAGCGGGATAGAAGCCGGGGAGCTGTTTTTT
CDR3 protein: CASSKTSGIEAGELFF

J gene: TRBJ2-7
clone size: -
D gene: TRBD1
V gene: TRBV10-3
CDR3 DNA: TGTGCCATCAGAACCGAAACAGGGGGCGAGCAGTACTTC
CDR3 protein: CAIRTETGGEQYF

J gene: TRBJ2-3
clone size: -
D gene: TRBD2
V gene: TRBV4-1
CDR3 DNA: TGCGCCAGCAGCCAAGTTTCTAGCGGGGGGCTCGGTACGCAGTATTTT
CDR3 protein: CASSQVSSGGLGTQYF

J gene: TRBJ2-5
clone size: -
D gene: TRBD1
V gene: TRBV19
CDR3 DNA: TGTGCCAGTAGTTTCTCCGGGACAGTCCAAGAGACCCAGTACTTC
CDR3 protein: CASSFSGTVQETQYF

J gene: TRBJ2-5
clone size: -
D gene: TRBD2
V gene: TRBV15
CDR3 DNA: TGTGCCACCAGCGGGGGACTAGCGGGCCTTCAAGAGACCCAGTACTTC
CDR3 protein: CATSGGLAGLQETQYF

J gene: TRBJ1-2
clone size: few
D gene: TRBD1
V gene: TRBV10-3
CDR3 DNA: TGTGCCATCAGTGAAGGAGGGGGCAATGGCTACACCTTC
CDR3 protein: CAISEGGGNGYTF

J gene: TRBJ1-5
clone size: -
D gene: TRBD1
V gene: TRBV5-6
CDR3 DNA: TGTGCCAGCAGTTGGGGGACAGGGTACCAGCCCCAGCATTTT
CDR3 protein: CASSWGTGYQPQHF

J gene: TRBJ1-2
clone size: -
D gene: -
V gene: TRBV21-1
CDR3 DNA: TGTGCCAGCAGCAAAGGCGCCCCCGGGGGCTACACCTTC
CDR3 protein: CASSKGAPGGYTF

J gene: TRBJ2-3
clone size: once
D gene: TRBD2
V gene: TRBV30
CDR3 DNA: TGTGCCTGGGGCGGGGGGGCAGGCGCAGATACGCAGTATTTT
CDR3 protein: CAWGGGAGADTQYF

J gene: TRBJ1-6
clone size: -
D gene: -
V gene: TRBV7-8
CDR3 DNA: TGTGCCAGCAGGCGCACTTCGGGACATAGTAATTCACCCCTCCACTTT
CDR3 protein: CASRRTSGHSNSPLHF